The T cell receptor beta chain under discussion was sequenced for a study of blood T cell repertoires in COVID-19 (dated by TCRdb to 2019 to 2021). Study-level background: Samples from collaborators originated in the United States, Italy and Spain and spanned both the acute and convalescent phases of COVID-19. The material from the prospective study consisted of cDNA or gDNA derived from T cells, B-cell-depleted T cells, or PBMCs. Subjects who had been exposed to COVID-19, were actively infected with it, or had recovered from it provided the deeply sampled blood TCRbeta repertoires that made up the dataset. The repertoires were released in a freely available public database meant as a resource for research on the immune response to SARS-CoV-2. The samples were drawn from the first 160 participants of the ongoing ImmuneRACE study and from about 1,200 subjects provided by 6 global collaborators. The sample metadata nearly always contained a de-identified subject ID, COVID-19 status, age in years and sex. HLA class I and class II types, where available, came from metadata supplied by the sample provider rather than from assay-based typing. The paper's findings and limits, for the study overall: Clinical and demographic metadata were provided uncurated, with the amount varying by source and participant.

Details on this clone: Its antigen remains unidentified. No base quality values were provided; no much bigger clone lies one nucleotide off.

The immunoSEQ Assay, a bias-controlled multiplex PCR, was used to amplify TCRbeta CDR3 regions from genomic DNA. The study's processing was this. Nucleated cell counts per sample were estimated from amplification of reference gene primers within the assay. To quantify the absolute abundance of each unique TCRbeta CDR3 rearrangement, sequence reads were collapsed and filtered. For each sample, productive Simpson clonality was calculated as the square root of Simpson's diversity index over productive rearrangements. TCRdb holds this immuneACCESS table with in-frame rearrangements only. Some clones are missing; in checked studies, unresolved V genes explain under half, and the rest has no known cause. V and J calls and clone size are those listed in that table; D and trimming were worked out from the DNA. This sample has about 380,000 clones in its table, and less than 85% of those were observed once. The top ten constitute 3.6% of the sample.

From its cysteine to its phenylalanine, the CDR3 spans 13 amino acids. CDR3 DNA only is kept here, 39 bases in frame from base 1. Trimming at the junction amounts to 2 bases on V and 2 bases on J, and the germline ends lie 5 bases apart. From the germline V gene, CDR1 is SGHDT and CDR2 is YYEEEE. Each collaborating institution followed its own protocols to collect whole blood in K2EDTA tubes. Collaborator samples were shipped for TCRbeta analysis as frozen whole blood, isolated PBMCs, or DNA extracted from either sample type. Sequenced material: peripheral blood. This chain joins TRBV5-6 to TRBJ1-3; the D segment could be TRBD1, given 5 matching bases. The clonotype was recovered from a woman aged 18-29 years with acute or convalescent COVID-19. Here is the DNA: TGTGCCAGCAGCTTCAGGGCTGGAAACACCATATATTTT. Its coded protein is CASSFRAGNTIYF. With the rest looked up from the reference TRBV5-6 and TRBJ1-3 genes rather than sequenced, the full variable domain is DAGVTQSPTHLIKTRGQQVTLRCSPKSGHDTVSWYQQALGQGPQFIFQYYEEEERQRGNFPDRFSGHQFPNYSSELNVNALLLGDSALYLCASSFRAGNTIYFGEGSWLTVV.